This T cell receptor beta chain was documented in a study of OX40 agonist ivuxolimab in advanced cancers. Study information: With a range of roughly 20 to 80, age averaged about 59 years, and approximately 83% were male. Checkpoint inhibitors had been given previously to roughly 36% of patients.

This CDR3 has 15 residues. J was trimmed by 2 bases and V by 4 bases; bases with no gene match: 4. CDR1 and CDR2 (germline): SEHNR, FQNEAQ (reference sequence). The count of this clone is one. Its antigen remains unknown. Study-level results: CD4+ and CD8+ blood T cells expanded clonally by week 6 at 0.1 to 3.0 mg/kg. Some nonresponders additionally presented with little normalized T-cell clonal expansion.

Method: immunoSEQ multiplex PCR; TCRdb's copy keeps in-frame clones and lacks some. The sample lists fewer than 120,000 clones; approximately 89% were seen once. The material was CD4+ or CD8+ T cells sorted from blood, obtained in a trial of the OX40 agonist ivuxolimab. This sequence was found in an adult with an advanced solid tumor such as melanoma, head and neck, liver or kidney cancer. The chain employs TRBV7-9 and TRBJ2-3, with 9 positions matching TRBD2. The CDR3 protein is CASSSSGETTDTQYF. CDR3 nucleotides: TGTGCCAGCAGCTCTAGCGGGGAAACCACAGATACGCAGTATTTT.